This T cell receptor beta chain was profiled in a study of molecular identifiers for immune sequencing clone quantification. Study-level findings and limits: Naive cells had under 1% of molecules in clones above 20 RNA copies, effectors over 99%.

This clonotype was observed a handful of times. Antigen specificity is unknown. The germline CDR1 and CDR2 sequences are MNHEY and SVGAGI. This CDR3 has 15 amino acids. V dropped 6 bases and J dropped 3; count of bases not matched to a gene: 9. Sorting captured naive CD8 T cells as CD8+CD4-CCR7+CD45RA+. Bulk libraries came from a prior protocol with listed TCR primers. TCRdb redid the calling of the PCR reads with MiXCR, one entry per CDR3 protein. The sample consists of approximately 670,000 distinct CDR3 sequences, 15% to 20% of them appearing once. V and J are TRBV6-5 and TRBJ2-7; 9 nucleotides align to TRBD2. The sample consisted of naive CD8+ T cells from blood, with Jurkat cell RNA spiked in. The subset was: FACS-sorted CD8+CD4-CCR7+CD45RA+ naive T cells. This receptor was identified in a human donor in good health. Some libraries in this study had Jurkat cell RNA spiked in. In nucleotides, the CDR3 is TGTGCCAGCAGCCCTCATGGTAGCGGGAGCTACGAGCAGTACTTC. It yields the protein CASSPHGSGSYEQYF.